This T cell receptor (beta chain) is drawn from a study of shared clonotypes between healthy human individuals. Findings of the study overall: When naive CD4 clonotypes were compared across a few donors, 5% to 5.5% were shared. In contrast to clonotypes shared by all four donors, non-shared clonotypes had lower generation probabilities. Inspection by rarefaction showed sorted-subset sequencing to be incomplete despite large depth.

Data came from immunoSEQ multiplex PCR; TCRdb stores just in-frame clones and leaves some out. This table has 2 million to 2.5 million clones, 85% to 95% appearing once. As regards this clone: Its antigen is as yet unknown.

Donors were Caucasian adults residing in Nashville, Tennessee, USA. V lost 2 bases to trimming and J lost 10 bases, with 14 bases between them. Germline V gives CDR1 MDHEN, CDR2 SYDVKM. The CDR3 extends over 13 amino acids. The rearrangement links TRBV28 to TRBJ1-1; possibly TRBD1 for D (5 bases). The TCR comes from a young man in good health. Some clones in this sample may be carry-over from other donors' samples. The source material was naive CD4+ T cells from PBMCs. Subset reported: CD45RA+ positively selected. Here the CDR3 DNA reads TGTGCCAGCAGTTTAAGGTGGGGGGAGGCAGCTTTCTTT. Encoded protein: CASSLRWGEAAFF.